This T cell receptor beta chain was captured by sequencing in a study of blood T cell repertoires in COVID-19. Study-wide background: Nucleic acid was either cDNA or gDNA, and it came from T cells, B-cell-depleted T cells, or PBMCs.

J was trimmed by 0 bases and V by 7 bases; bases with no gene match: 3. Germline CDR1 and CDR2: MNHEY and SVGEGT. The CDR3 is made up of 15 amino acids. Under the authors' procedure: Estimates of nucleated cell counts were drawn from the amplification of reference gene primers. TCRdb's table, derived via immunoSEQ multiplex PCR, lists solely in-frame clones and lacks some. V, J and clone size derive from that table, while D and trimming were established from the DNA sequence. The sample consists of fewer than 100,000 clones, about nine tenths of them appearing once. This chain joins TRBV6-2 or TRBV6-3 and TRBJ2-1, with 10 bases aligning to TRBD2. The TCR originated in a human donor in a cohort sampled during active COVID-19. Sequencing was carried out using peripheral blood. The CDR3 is CASTPSGSSYNEQFF. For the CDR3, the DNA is TGTGCCAGCACCCCTAGCGGGAGCTCCTACAATGAGCAGTTCTTC.